The clone carrying this TCR beta chain was counted between two and nine times. What it recognizes is unknown. Relative to the germline gene, one junction end is altered; a read error may explain this. Unique molecular identifiers featured in how the TCRbeta library was prepared. TCRdb ran MiXCR on the PCR reads and lists one entry per CDR3 protein. The profile shows about 580,000 distinct CDR3 sequences, 23% of them singletons. This sample is part of a study of T-cell reconstitution after alpha-beta-depleted transplantation in children. Study outcomes and limitations: About two months after transplant, alpha-beta T cells reportedly came from several hundred expanded graft clones. The high TCRbeta diversity at day 60 in some patients came from surviving recipient T cells and thymic progenitors. Newly produced T cells mostly provided counts and TCRbeta diversity after one year, as hyperexpanded clones declined.

This CDR3 contains 15 residues. CDR1 and CDR2 (germline): DFQATT, SNEGSKA (reference sequence). This specimen was PBMCs, mostly from graft donor cells, taken 360 days after TCRalphabeta/CD19-depleted stem cell transplant. V and J are TRBV20-1 and TRBJ2-7; 10 bases agree with TRBD1. This TCR derives from a boy younger than two who had a stem cell transplant for acute myeloid leukemia, so the T cells may come from the graft donor. The CDR3 spells CCARATGGYPYEQYF. For the CDR3, the DNA is TGCTGTGCTAGAGCGACAGGGGGCTACCCCTACGAGCAGTACTTC.